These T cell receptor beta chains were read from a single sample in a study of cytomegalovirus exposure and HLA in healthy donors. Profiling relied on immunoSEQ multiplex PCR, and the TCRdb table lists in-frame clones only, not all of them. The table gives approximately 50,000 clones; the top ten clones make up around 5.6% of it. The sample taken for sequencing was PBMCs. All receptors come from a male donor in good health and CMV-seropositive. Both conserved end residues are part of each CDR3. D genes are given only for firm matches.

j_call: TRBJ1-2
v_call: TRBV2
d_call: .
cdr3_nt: TGTGCCAGCAGTGAGTCGCGGATCTATGGCTACACCTTC
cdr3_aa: CASSESRIYGYTF

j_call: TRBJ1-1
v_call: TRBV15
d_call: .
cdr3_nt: TGTGCCACCCGCGGGGGGTTGAGCACTGAAGCTTTCTTT
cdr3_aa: CATRGGLSTEAFF

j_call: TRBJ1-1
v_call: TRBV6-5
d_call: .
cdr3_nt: TGTGCCAGCAGTTACAGGGAGGGAGATACTGAAGCTTTCTTT
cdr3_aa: CASSYREGDTEAFF

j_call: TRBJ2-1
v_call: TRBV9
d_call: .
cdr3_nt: TGTGCCAGCTCACCCTACACAGGTGGTTACAATGAGCAGTTCTTC
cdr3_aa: CASSPYTGGYNEQFF

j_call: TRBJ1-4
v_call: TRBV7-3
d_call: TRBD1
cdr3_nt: TGTGCCAGCAGTCCAACAGGGGGCAAATTTGAAAAACTGTTTTTT
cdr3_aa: CASSPTGGKFEKLFF

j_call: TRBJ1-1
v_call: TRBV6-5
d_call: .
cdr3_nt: TGTGCCAGCAGTCTAAGACAGGCCCCGAACACTGAAGCTTTCTTT
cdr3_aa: CASSLRQAPNTEAFF

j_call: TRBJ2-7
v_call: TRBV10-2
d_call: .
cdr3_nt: TGCGCCAGCAGTGGGGAGGGGGAAACCTCCTACGAGCAGTACTTC
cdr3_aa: CASSGEGETSYEQYF

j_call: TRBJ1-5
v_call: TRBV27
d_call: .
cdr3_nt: TGTGCCAGCAGTTTCCAAGGGGCGGATCAGCCCCAGCATTTT
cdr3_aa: CASSFQGADQPQHF

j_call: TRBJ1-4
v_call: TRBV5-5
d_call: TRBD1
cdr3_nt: TGTGCCAGCAGCGCGGGGGGGGGACAGGGGGAAAAACTGTTTTTT
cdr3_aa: CASSAGGGQGEKLFF

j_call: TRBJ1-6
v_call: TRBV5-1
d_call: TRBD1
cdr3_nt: TGCGCCAGCAGCGACACCCGACAGGGTGGAAATTCACCCCTCCACTTT
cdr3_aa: CASSDTRQGGNSPLHF

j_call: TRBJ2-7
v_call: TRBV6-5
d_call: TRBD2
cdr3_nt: TGTGCCAGCAGTTACTCGAGACTAGCTTACGAGCAGTACTTC
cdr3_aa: CASSYSRLAYEQYF

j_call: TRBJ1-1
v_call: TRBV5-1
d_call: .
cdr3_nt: TGCGCCAGCAGCAGGGACGGGGACTTGAACACTGAAGCTTTCTTT
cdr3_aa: CASSRDGDLNTEAFF

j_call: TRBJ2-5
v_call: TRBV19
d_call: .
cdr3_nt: TGTGCCAGTAGTATATGGGCTAAGGAGACCCAGTACTTC
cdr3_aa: CASSIWAKETQYF

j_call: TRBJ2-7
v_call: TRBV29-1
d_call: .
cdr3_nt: TGCAGCGTGCGGGTCTCTCAGGACTGGCAGTACTTC
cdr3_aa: CSVRVSQDWQYF

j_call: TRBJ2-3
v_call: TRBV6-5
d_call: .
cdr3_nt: TGTGCCAGCAGTTGGGGCGGGGACCTCTCAGATACGCAGTATTTT
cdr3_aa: CASSWGGDLSDTQYF

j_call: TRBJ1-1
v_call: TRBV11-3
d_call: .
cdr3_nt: TGTGCCAGCAGCGGGGCGGGGCGGAAGGACCTCGGCACTGAAGCTTTCTTT
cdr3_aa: CASSGAGRKDLGTEAFF

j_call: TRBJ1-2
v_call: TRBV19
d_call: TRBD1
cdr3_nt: TGTGCCAGTAGTATAGGTACAGGGGGAGGCTATGGCTACACCTTC
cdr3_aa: CASSIGTGGGYGYTF

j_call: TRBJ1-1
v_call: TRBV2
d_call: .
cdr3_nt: TGTGCCAGCAACCTGGTAGGGACTGCTGAAGCTTTCTTT
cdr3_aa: CASNLVGTAEAFF

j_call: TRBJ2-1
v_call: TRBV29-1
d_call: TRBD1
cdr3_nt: TGCAGCGTTCCTACCGTGGCCGGGACAGGTAAGGATGAGCAGTTCTTC
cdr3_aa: CSVPTVAGTGKDEQFF

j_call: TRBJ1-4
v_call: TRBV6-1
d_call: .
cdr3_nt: TGTGCCAGCCTGGGGGCAGCGGATTCTTATGAAAAACTGTTTTTT
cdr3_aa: CASLGAADSYEKLFF

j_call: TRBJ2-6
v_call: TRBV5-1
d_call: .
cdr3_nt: TGCGCCAGCAGCTTGAGAGGGGGCTCTGGGGCCAACGTCCTGACTTTC
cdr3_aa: CASSLRGGSGANVLTF

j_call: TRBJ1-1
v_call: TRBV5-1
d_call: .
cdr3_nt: TGCGCCAGCAGCTTGGAATGGACAGAGAACACTGAAGCTTTCTTT
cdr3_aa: CASSLEWTENTEAFF

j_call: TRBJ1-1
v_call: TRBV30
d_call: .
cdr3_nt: TGTGCCTGGAGTGTATGGGGCAGGGGCACTGAAGCTTTCTTT
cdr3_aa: CAWSVWGRGTEAFF

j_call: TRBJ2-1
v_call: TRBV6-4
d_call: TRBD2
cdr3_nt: TGTGCCAGCAGTGACACTAGCGGGGGGGCCAATGAGCAGTTCTTC
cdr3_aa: CASSDTSGGANEQFF

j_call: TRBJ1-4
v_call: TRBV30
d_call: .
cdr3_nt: TGTGCCTGGAGTTCCTTAGCAGGGGCAACTAATGAAAAACTGTTTTTT
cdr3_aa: CAWSSLAGATNEKLFF

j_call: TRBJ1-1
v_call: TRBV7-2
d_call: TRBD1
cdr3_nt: TGTGCCAGCAGCTTGACAGGGGGTGGCACTGAAGCTTTCTTT
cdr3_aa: CASSLTGGGTEAFF